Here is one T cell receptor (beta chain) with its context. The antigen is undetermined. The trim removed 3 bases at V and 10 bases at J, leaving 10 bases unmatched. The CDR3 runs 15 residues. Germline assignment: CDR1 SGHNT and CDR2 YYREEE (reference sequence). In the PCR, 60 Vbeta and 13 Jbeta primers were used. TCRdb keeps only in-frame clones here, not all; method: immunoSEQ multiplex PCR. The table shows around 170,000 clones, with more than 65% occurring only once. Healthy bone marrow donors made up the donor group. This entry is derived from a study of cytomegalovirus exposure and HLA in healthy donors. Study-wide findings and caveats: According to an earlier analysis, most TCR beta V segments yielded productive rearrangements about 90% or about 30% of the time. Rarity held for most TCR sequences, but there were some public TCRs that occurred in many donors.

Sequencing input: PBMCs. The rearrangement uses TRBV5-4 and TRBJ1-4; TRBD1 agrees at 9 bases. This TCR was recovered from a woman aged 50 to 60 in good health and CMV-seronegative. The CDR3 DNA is TGTGCCAGCAGCTCTTCGGGGACAGGGCTTGGAAAACTGTTTTTT. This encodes CASSSSGTGLGKLFF. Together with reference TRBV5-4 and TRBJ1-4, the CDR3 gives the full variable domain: ETGVTQSPTHLIKTRGQQVTLRCSSQSGHNTVSWYQQALGQGPQFIFQYYREEENGRGNFPPRFSGLQFPNYSSELNVNALELDDSALYLCASSSSGTGLGKLFFGSGTQLSVL.